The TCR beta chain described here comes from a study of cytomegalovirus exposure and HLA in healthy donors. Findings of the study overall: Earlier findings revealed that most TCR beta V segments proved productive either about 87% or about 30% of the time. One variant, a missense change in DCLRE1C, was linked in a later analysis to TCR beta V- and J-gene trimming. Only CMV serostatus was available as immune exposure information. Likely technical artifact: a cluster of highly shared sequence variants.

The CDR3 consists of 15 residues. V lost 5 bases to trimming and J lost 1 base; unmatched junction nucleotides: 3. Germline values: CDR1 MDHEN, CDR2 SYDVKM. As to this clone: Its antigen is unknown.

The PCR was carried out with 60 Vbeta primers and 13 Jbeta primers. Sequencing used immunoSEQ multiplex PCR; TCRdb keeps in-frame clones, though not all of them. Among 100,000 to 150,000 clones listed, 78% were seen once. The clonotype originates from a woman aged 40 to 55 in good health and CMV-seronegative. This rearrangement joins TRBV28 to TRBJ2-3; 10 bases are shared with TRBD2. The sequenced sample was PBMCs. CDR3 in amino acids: CASSPLAGGTDTQYF. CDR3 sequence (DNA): TGTGCCAGCAGTCCCCTAGCGGGAGGCACAGATACGCAGTATTTT.